Each of the 10 T cell receptor beta chains below was sequenced from the same sample in a study of T cells expressing NK-cell markers. Using the 5' RACE reads, TCRdb records one entry per CDR3 protein without DNA. This table lists about 260,000 distinct CDR3 sequences. Sequenced material: blood T cells: a sorted CD56 or NKG2C T cell subset, CD4+ or CD8+ T cells, or bulk PBMC T cells (not recorded which). These receptors were taken from a woman between 18 and 70 years old in good health.

The rearrangement joins TRBV10-3 to TRBJ2-7; TCRdb reports TRBD2, a call that lacks DNA to check it against. CDR1 and CDR2 from the germline V gene are ENHRY and SYGVKD. The length of the CDR3 is 15 residues. CDR3 in amino acids: CAISELAGGRYEQYF.

The chain combines TRBV5-6 with TRBJ2-7; the D gene TCRdb calls, TRBD2, cannot be checked with no DNA. This CDR3 region has 16 residues. From germline, CDR1 is SGHDT and CDR2 YYEEEE. CDR3 protein: CASSLVGLAGAYEQYF. The whole variable domain, filled in from reference TRBV5-6 and TRBJ2-7, reads DAGVTQSPTHLIKTRGQQVTLRCSPKSGHDTVSWYQQALGQGPQFIFQYYEEEERQRGNFPDRFSGHQFPNYSSELNVNALLLGDSALYLCASSLVGLAGAYEQYFGPGTRLTVT.

V and J are TRBV4-1 and TRBJ2-3; TCRdb's D gene call, TRBD2, goes unchecked for lack of DNA. The CDR3 runs 15 residues. Germline lookup yields CDR1 MGHRA and CDR2 YSYEKL. The CDR3 spells CASSRTSGRTDTQYF.

The chain joins TRBV3-1 to TRBJ2-7. The germline V gene has CDR1 LGHDT and CDR2 YNNKEL (reference sequence). This CDR3 spans 15 amino acids. The CDR3 loop is CASSQVVFSSYEQYF.

CDR3 sequence reads: CASSQTGGKAEAFF. The rearrangement joins TRBV3-1 to TRBJ1-1; without DNA, the TCRdb call of TRBD1 cannot be checked. The germline V gene encodes CDR1 LGHDT and CDR2 YNNKEL (reference sequence). This CDR3 is built from 14 residues.

The chain combines TRBV20-1 with TRBJ2-5; the D call of TRBD1 rests on TCRdb alone, since no DNA is present to check it. The CDR3 contains 13 residues. Germline V CDR1 and CDR2: DFQATT, SNEGSKA (reference sequence). Here the CDR3 reads CSLAGVLKETQYF.

V usage is TRBV12-3 or TRBV12-4 and J usage is TRBJ2-7; no DNA is available, so the TRBD1 call from TCRdb remains unchecked. The CDR3 is 14 residues long. The CDR3 spells CASSPATGVGEQYF.

CDR3: CATSPSGMYNEQFF. The V gene is TRBV19, the J gene TRBJ2-1; the TRBD2 assignment by TCRdb is unverifiable without DNA. Germline V gene sequence: CDR1 LNHDA, CDR2 SQIVND (reference sequence). The CDR3 loop spans 14 amino acids.

The chain employs TRBV5-1 and TRBJ2-2. There are 14 residues in the CDR3. The germline gives CDR1 SGHRS, CDR2 YFSETQ. CDR3 in amino acids: CASSLGEGTGELFF. The variable domain in full, completed from reference TRBV5-1 and TRBJ2-2, reads KAGVTQTPRYLIKTRGQQVTLSCSPISGHRSVSWYQQTPGQGLQFLFEYFSETQRNKGNFPGRFSGRQFSNSRSEMNVSTLELGDSALYLCASSLGEGTGELFFGEGSRLTVL.

The chain has TRBV10-3 and TRBJ2-1; TCRdb's D gene call, TRBD1, goes unchecked for lack of DNA. Germline V gives CDR1 ENHRY, CDR2 SYGVKD. This CDR3 comprises 13 residues. CDR3 in amino acids: CANSGTTDNEQFF.